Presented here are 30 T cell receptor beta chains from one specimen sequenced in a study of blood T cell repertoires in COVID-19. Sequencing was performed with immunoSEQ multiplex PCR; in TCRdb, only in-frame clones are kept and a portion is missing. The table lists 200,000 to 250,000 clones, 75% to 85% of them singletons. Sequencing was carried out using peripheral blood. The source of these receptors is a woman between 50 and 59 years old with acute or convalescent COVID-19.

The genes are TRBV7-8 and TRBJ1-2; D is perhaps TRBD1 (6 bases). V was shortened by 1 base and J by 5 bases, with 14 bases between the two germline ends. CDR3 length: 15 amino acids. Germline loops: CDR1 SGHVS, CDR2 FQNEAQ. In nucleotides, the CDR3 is TGTGCCAGCAGCTTAGTCGGGGGGGCAGGGTATGGCTACACCTTC. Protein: CASSLVGGAGYGYTF. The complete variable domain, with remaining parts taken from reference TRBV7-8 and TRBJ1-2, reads GAGVSQSPRYKVAKRGQDVALRCDPISGHVSLFWYQQALGQGPEFLTYFQNEAQLDKSGLPSDRFFAERPEGSVSTLKIQRTQQEDSAVYLCASSLVGGAGYGYTFGSGTRLTVV.

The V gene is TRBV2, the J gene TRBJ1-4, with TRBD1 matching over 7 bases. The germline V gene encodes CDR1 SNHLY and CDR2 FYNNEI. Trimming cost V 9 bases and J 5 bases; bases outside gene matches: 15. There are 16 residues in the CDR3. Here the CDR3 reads CASSFTGVTSNEKLFF. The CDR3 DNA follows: TGTGCCAGTTCATTCACAGGGGTCACCTCAAATGAAAAACTGTTTTTT.

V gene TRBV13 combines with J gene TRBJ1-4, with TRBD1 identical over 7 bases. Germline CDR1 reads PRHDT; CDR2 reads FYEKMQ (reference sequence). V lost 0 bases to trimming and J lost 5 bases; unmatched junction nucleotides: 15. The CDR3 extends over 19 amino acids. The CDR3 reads CASSLGRSTGTEENEKLFF. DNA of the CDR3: TGTGCCAGCAGCTTAGGCCGATCGACCGGGACAGAAGAAAATGAAAAACTGTTTTTT.

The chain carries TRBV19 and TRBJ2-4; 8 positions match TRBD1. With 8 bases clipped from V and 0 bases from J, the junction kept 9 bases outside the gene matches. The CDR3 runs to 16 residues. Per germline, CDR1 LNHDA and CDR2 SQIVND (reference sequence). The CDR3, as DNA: TGTGCCAGTCGGGACAGGCAGTCAATAGCCAAAAACATTCAGTACTTC. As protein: CASRDRQSIAKNIQYF.

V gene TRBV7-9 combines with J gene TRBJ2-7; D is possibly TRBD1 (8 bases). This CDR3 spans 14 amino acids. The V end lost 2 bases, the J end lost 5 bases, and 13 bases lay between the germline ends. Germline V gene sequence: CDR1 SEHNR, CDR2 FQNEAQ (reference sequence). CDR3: CASSLKQGGHEQYF. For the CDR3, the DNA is TGTGCCAGCAGCTTAAAACAGGGGGGGCACGAGCAGTACTTC. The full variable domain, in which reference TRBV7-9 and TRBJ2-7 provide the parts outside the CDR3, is DTGVSQNPRHKITKRGQNVTFRCDPISEHNRLYWYRQTLGQGPEFLTYFQNEAQLEKSRLLSDRFSAERPKGSFSTLEIQRTEQGDSAMYLCASSLKQGGHEQYFGPGTRLTVT.

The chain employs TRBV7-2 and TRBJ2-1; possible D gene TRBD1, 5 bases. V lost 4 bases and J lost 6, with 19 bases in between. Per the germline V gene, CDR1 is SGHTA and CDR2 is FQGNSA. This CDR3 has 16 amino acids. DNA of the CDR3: TGTGCCAGCAGCTCTCGCCCCAGGGAACCCTCCAATGAGCAGTTCTTC. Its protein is CASSSRPREPSNEQFF. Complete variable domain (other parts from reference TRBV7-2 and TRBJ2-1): GAGVSQSPSNKVTEKGKDVELRCDPISGHTALYWYRQSLGQGLEFLIYFQGNSAPDKSGLPSDRFSAERTGGSVSTLTIQRTQQEDSAVYLCASSSRPREPSNEQFFGPGTRLTVL.

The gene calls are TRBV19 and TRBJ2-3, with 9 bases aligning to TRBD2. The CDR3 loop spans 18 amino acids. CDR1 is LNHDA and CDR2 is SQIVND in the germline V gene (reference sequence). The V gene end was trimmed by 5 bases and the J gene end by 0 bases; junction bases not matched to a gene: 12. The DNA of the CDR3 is TGTGCCAGTAGTCCTAGTCGTGGCGGGAGGGTGAGCACAGATACGCAGTATTTT. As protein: CASSPSRGGRVSTDTQYF.

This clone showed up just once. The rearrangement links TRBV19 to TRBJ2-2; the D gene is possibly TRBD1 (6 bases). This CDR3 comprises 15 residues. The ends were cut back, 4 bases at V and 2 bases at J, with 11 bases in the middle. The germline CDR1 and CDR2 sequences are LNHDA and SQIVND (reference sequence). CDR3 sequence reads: CASSTGTLNTGELFF. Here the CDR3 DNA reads TGTGCCAGTAGTACCGGGACACTTAACACCGGGGAGCTGTTTTTT. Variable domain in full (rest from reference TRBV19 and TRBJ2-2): DGGITQSPKYLFRKEGQNVTLSCEQNLNHDAMYWYRQDPGQGLRLIYYSQIVNDFQKGDIAEGYSVSREKKESFPLTVTSAQKNPTAFYLCASSTGTLNTGELFFGEGSRLTVL.

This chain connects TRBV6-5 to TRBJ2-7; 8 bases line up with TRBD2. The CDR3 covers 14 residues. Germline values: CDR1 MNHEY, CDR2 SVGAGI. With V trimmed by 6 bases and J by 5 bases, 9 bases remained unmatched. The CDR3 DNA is TGTGCCAGCAGATCAGCCGGGAGGGAAGACGAGCAGTACTTC. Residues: CASRSAGREDEQYF.

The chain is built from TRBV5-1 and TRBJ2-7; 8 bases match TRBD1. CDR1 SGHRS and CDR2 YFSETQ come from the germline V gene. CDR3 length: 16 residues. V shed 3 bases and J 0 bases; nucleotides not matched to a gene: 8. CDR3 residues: CASSSGSDRVSYEQYF. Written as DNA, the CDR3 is TGCGCCAGCAGCTCGGGATCGGACAGGGTCTCCTACGAGCAGTACTTC.

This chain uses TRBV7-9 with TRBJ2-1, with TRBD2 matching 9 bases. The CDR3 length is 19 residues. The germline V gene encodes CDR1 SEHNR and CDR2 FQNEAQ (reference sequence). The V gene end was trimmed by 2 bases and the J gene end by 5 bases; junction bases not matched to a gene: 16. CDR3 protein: CASSLILGLSGSSHNEQFF. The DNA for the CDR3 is TGTGCCAGCAGCTTAATTTTGGGGCTTAGCGGGAGTTCGCACAATGAGCAGTTCTTC. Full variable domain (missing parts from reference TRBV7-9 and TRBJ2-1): DTGVSQNPRHKITKRGQNVTFRCDPISEHNRLYWYRQTLGQGPEFLTYFQNEAQLEKSRLLSDRFSAERPKGSFSTLEIQRTEQGDSAMYLCASSLILGLSGSSHNEQFFGPGTRLTVL.

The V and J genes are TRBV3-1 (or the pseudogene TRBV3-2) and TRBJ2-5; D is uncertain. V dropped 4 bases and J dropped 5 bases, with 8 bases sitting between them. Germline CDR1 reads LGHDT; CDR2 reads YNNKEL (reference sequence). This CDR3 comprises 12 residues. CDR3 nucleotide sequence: TGTGCCAGCAGCCTGGTGGAGGAGACCCAGTACTTC. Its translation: CASSLVEETQYF.

The CDR3 reads CASSARFKETQYF. DNA of the CDR3: TGTGCCAGCAGTGCCAGGTTTAAAGAGACCCAGTACTTC. The gene calls are TRBV25-1 and TRBJ2-5; D uncertain. CDR3 length: 13 residues. CDR1 is MGHDK and CDR2 is SYGVNS in the germline V gene. Trimming stripped 4 bases from V and 3 bases from J, with 9 bases between. Supplemented by reference TRBV25-1 and TRBJ2-5, the full variable domain reads EADIYQTPRYLVIGTGKKITLECSQTMGHDKMYWYQQDPGMELHLIHYSYGVNSTEKGDLSSESTVSRIRTEHFPLTLESARPSHTSQYLCASSARFKETQYFGPGTRLLVL.

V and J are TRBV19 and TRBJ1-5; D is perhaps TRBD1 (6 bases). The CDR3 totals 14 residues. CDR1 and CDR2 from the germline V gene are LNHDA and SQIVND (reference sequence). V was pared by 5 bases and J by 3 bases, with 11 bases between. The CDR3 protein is CASSLDSTNQPQHF. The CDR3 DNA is TGTGCCAGTAGTTTGGACAGTACCAATCAGCCCCAGCATTTT.

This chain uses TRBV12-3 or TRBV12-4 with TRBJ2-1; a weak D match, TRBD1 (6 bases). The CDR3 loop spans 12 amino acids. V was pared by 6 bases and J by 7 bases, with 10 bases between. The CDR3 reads CASSRTGNEQFF. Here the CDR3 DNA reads TGTGCCAGCAGCCGAACAGGGAATGAGCAGTTCTTC.

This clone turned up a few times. CDR3 DNA: TGCGCCAGCAGGGAACTCGAGACGGGCGAGCAGTACTTC. Protein product: CASRELETGEQYF. J is TRBJ2-7 and V is TRBV5-1, with no clear D. With 5 bases removed from V and 6 bases from J, the gap between germline ends came to 15 bases. The CDR3 length is 13 residues. Germline CDR1 reads SGHRS; CDR2 reads YFSETQ.

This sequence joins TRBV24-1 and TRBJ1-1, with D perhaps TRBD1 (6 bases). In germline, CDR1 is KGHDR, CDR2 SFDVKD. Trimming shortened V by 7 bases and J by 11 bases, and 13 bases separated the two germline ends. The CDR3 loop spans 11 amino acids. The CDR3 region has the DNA TGTGCCACCAGAGCAGGGGAAGAGGCTTTCTTT. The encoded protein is CATRAGEEAFF.

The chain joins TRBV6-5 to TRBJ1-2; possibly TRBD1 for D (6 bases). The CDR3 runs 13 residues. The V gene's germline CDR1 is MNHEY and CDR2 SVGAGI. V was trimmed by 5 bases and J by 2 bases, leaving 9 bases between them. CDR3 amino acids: CASSRTANYGYTF. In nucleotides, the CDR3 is TGTGCCAGCAGTAGGACAGCCAACTATGGCTACACCTTC.

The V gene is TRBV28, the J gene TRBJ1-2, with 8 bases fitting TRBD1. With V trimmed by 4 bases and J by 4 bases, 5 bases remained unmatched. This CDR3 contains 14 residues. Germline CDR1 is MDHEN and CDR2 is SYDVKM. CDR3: CASSSGGSSYGYTF. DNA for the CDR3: TGTGCCAGCAGTTCAGGGGGCTCCTCCTATGGCTACACCTTC.

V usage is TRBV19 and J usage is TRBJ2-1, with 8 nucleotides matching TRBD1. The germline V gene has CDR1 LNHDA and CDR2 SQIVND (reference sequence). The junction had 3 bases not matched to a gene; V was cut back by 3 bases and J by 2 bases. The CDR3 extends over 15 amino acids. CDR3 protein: CASSIGQGTYNEQFF. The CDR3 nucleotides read TGTGCCAGTAGTATCGGACAGGGAACCTACAATGAGCAGTTCTTC.

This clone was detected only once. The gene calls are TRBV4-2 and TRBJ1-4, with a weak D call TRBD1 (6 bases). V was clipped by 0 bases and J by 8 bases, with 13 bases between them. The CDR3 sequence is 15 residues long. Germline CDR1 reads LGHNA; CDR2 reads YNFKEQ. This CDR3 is CASSQDGTRKEKLFF. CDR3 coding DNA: TGTGCCAGCAGCCAAGACGGGACACGAAAGGAAAAACTGTTTTTT.

In DNA form, the CDR3 reads TGTGCCAGCAGTTTCCACCCGGGACAGGGAATTAATGAGCAGTTCTTC. This codes for CASSFHPGQGINEQFF. The V and J genes are TRBV27 and TRBJ2-1, with 9 positions matching TRBD1. The V and J ends lost 3 bases and 7 bases, in that order; junction bases with no gene match: 10. The CDR3 length is 16 residues. In germline, CDR1 is MNHEY, CDR2 SMNVEV (reference sequence).

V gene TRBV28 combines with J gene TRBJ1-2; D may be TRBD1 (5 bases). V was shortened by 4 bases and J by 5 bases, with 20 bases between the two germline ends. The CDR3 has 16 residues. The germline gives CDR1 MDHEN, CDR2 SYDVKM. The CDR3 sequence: CASSSGLARGAYGYTF. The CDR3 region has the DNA TGTGCCAGCAGTTCCGGTTTAGCTCGTGGGGCATATGGCTACACCTTC.

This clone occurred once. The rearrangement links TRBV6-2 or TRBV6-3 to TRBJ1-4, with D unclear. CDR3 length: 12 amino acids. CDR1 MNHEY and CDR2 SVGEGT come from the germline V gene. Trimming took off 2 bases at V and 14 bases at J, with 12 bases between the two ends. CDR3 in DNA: TGTGCCAGCAGTTACCCACCAATGGGCCTGTTTTTT. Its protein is CASSYPPMGLFF.

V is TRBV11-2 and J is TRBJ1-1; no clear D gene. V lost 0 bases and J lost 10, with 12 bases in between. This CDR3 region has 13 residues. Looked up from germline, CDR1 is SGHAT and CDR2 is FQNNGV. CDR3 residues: CASSLDPDKGAFF. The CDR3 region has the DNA TGTGCCAGCAGCTTAGATCCAGACAAAGGAGCTTTCTTT.

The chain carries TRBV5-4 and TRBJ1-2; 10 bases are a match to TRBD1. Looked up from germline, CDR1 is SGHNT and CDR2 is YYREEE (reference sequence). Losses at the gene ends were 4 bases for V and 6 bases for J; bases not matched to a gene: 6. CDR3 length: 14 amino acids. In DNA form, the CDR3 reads TGTGCCAGCAGCCTAAGGACAGGGGGAGATGGCTACACCTTC. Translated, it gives CASSLRTGGDGYTF.

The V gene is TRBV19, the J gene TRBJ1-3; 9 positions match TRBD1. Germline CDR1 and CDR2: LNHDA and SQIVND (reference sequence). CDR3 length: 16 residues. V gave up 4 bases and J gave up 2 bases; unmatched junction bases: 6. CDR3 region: CASSTSRQGAGNTIYF. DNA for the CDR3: TGTGCCAGTAGTACGTCCCGACAGGGGGCTGGAAACACCATATATTTT.

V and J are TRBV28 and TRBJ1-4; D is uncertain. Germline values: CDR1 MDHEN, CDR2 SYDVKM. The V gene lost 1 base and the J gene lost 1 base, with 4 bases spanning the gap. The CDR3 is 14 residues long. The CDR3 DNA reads TGTGCCAGCAGTTTATCGGGAACTAATGAAAAACTGTTTTTT. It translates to CASSLSGTNEKLFF.

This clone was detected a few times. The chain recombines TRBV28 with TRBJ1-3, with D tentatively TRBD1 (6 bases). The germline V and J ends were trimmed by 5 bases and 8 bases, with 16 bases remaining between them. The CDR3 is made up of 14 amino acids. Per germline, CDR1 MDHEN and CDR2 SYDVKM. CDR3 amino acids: CASSVTGSGDTIYF. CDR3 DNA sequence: TGTGCCAGCAGTGTAACAGGGAGCGGAGACACCATATATTTT.

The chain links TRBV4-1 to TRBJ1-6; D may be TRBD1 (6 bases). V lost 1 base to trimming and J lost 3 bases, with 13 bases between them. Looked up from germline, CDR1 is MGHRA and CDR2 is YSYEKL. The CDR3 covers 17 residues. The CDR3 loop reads CASSQATGPGYNSPLHF. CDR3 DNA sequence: TGCGCCAGCAGCCAAGCGACAGGACCAGGCTATAATTCACCCCTCCACTTT.